Below, one T cell receptor (beta chain) is given with its context. This entry comes from a study of blood T cell repertoires in COVID-19. The wider study: The samples span acute and convalescent COVID-19 from the United States, Italy and Spain. PBMCs, B-cell-depleted T cells, or T cells were the source of the cDNA or gDNA that made up the material.

Per the authors' pipeline: By means of reference gene primer amplification, nucleated cell counts were estimated. Here immunoSEQ multiplex PCR was the method, and the copy in TCRdb shows in-frame clones only, minus some. V and J calls and clone size follow that table, whereas D and trimming were derived from the DNA. Here the sample spans about 230,000 clones, 75% to 90% being singletons. The CDR3 sequence is 15 residues long. Germline-derived CDR1 and CDR2 are MNHEY and SMNVEV (reference sequence). V was pared by 5 bases and J by 6 bases, with 10 bases of the junction left unmatched. The source is a woman in her 70s with active or convalescent COVID-19. This chain connects TRBV27 to TRBJ1-2; 9 nucleotides line up with TRBD1. Sample: peripheral blood. The CDR3 loop is CASSPLGGDRDGYTF. CDR3 in DNA: TGTGCCAGCAGTCCCCTGGGGGGGGACAGGGATGGCTACACCTTC.